This T cell receptor beta chain derives from a study of T cells after yellow fever vaccination. TCRdb used MiXCR to reprocess the 5' RACE reads, holding one entry per CDR3 protein. The sample holds around 310,000 distinct CDR3 sequences, 8.7% seen once. In regard to this clonotype: Its matching antigen is unknown.

The CDR3 has 14 amino acids. V lost 4 bases and J 1 base, leaving 11 bases between the germline ends. Germline loops: CDR1 SGDLS, CDR2 YYNGEE. Notes on the study in general: The presence of abundant clonotypes contaminating from the bulk population was possible in FACS-sorted repertoires.

This TCR derives from a man between 18 and 35 years old who received the YFV17D yellow fever vaccine. The sample was PBMCs, taken on the day of the first yellow fever vaccination. The chain couples TRBV9 to TRBJ1-1; perhaps TRBD1 as D (6 bases). The CDR3 coding sequence is TGTGCCAGCAGCACTTGGACAGAGAACACTGAAGCTTTCTTT. Translating gives CASSTWTENTEAFF.